Following are 15 T cell receptor beta chains from one sample sequenced in a study of cytomegalovirus exposure and HLA in healthy donors. Both 60 Vbeta primers and 13 Jbeta primers went into the PCR. Profiled with immunoSEQ multiplex PCR; TCRdb holds only in-frame clones, not every one. The sample has 110,000 or so clones; roughly three quarters are singletons. Sequenced sample: PBMCs. The source of these receptors is a man younger than 45 in good health and CMV-seronegative.

A single count supports this clone. The junction departs from the called germline gene at one end, perhaps through a read error. The rearrangement joins TRBV7-7 to TRBJ2-1; 9 nucleotides align to TRBD2. From germline, CDR1 is SSHAT and CDR2 FNYEAQ (reference sequence). This CDR3 spans 15 amino acids. The CDR3 loop reads CASSMGLASYNEQFF. The CDR3 DNA reads as TGTGCTAGCAGCATGGGACTAGCCTCCTACAATGAGCAGTTCTTC.

This clone was observed a few times. The V and J genes are TRBV4-1 and TRBJ2-7, with TRBD2 identical over 9 bases. CDR1 MGHRA and CDR2 YSYEKL come from the germline V gene. After removal of 3 bases from V and 1 base from J, the junction contained 7 bases not matched to a gene. This CDR3 is built from 16 residues. CDR3 sequence: CASSQVPGLASYEQYF. The CDR3, as DNA: TGCGCCAGCAGCCAGGTACCGGGACTAGCATCCTACGAGCAGTACTTC.

V is TRBV6-5 and J is TRBJ2-7; 11 bases fit TRBD2. CDR1 is MNHEY, CDR2 SVGAGI, per germline. The CDR3 sequence is 15 residues long. V dropped 3 bases and J dropped 4; count of bases not matched to a gene: 5. CDR3 protein: CASSYGVAGGYEQYF. In DNA, the CDR3 is TGTGCCAGCAGTTATGGGGTAGCGGGAGGGTACGAGCAGTACTTC.

The genes are TRBV27 and TRBJ2-7; maybe TRBD1 (6 bases). Trimming left V 0 bases short and J 2 bases short, with 14 bases between. CDR3 length: 16 amino acids. CDR1 MNHEY and CDR2 SMNVEV come from the germline V gene (reference sequence). The CDR3: CASSLSLGTPPYEQYF. The DNA for the CDR3 is TGTGCCAGCAGTTTATCGTTGGGGACACCGCCCTACGAGCAGTACTTC.

The chain links TRBV19 to TRBJ2-5; weak D call: TRBD1 (6 bases). Trimming pared 5 bases from V and 2 bases from J, leaving 9 bases between. Germline loops: CDR1 LNHDA, CDR2 SQIVND (reference sequence). This CDR3 has 13 residues. For the CDR3, the DNA is TGTGCCAGTAGTTCCGGACAGCAAGAGACCCAGTACTTC. This codes for CASSSGQQETQYF.

This clone appeared once. The chain employs TRBV9 and TRBJ2-5; the D gene is possibly TRBD2 (5 bases). The CDR3 extends over 14 amino acids. Per germline, CDR1 SGDLS and CDR2 YYNGEE. Trimming removed 4 bases at V and 4 bases at J, with 14 bases between. The CDR3: CASSPPGVGETQYF. Written as DNA, the CDR3 is TGTGCCAGCAGCCCCCCCGGGGTCGGAGAGACCCAGTACTTC.

The sample holds one count of this clone. V gene TRBV2 combines with J gene TRBJ1-4; 10 bases are shared with TRBD1. This CDR3 is built from 18 residues. Germline V gene data show CDR1 as SNHLY and CDR2 as FYNNEI. V was pared by 6 bases and J by 7 bases, with 17 bases of the junction left unmatched. The CDR3 DNA sequence: TGTGCCAGCAGATCCCCGGGACAGGGGAATAATTGGAGTGAAAAACTGTTTTTT. Translating it yields CASRSPGQGNNWSEKLFF.

The chain links TRBV6-1 to TRBJ2-4; the D gene is possibly TRBD2 (6 bases). The CDR3 totals 13 residues. V gave up 6 bases and J gave up 6 bases, with 12 bases separating them. CDR1 is MNHNS, CDR2 SASEGT, per germline. The CDR3: CASSSGLGNIQYF. The CDR3 DNA follows: TGTGCCAGCAGCTCGGGACTTGGAAACATTCAGTACTTC.

This chain links TRBV11-2 with TRBJ2-7; a weak D match, TRBD2 (6 bases). From germline, CDR1 is SGHAT and CDR2 FQNNGV. The V end was cut by 4 bases, the J end by 1 base, with 11 bases between. The CDR3 has 14 residues. The CDR3 DNA follows: TGTGCCAGCAGCTGGAACGGGGGTTCCTACGAGCAGTACTTC. Amino acid sequence: CASSWNGGSYEQYF.

This clone was found a few times. J is TRBJ1-2 and V is TRBV28, with D maybe TRBD1 (5 bases). The V end lost 2 bases, the J end lost 8 bases, and 12 bases lay between the germline ends. The CDR3 length is 13 residues. CDR1 and CDR2 (germline): MDHEN, SYDVKM. DNA for the CDR3: TGTGCCAGCAGTTTAGGAGGGGTCGGGGGCTACACCTTC. This encodes CASSLGGVGGYTF.

The gene calls are TRBV19 and TRBJ2-7, with 11 nucleotides matching TRBD1. The trim removed 3 bases at V and 3 bases at J, leaving 10 bases unmatched. The germline V gene has CDR1 LNHDA and CDR2 SQIVND (reference sequence). The CDR3 spans 17 residues. CDR3 region: CASSIPPRTGGNYEQYF. The DNA of the CDR3 is TGTGCCAGTAGTATCCCCCCTAGGACAGGGGGCAACTACGAGCAGTACTTC.

J is TRBJ2-2 and V is TRBV11-3; D is ambiguous. Deletions cut 1 base from V and 2 bases from J, with 8 bases between. Germline-derived CDR1 and CDR2 are SGHNT and YENEEA. The CDR3 totals 15 residues. This CDR3 reads CASSLVNSNTGELFF. CDR3 in DNA: TGTGCCAGCAGCTTAGTTAACAGTAACACCGGGGAGCTGTTTTTT.

The gene calls are TRBV7-3 and TRBJ2-3; 9 bases align to TRBD2. With V trimmed by 2 bases and J by 3 bases, 6 bases remained unmatched. Germline values: CDR1 SGHTA, CDR2 FQGTGA. The CDR3 length is 16 residues. The CDR3 nucleotides read TGTGCCAGCAGCTTAGTCCGAGCGGGAGGAACAGATACGCAGTATTTT. Translating it yields CASSLVRAGGTDTQYF.

A remark on this clone: A read error may account for a junction end that differs from germline. The chain combines TRBV7-9 with TRBJ2-7, with TRBD1 as a possible D gene (7 bases). The CDR3 covers 15 residues. Per germline, CDR1 SEHNR and CDR2 FQNEAQ (reference sequence). In DNA, the CDR3 is TGTTCCAGCAGCTCATCGGCGGGACAGTTCTACGAGCAGTACTTC. Amino acid sequence: CSSSSSAGQFYEQYF. Based on the CDR3 plus reference TRBV7-9 and TRBJ2-7, the full variable domain is DTGVSQNPRHKITKRGQNVTFRCDPISEHNRLYWYRQTLGQGPEFLTYFQNEAQLEKSRLLSDRFSAERPKGSFSTLEIQRTEQGDSAMYLCSSSSSAGQFYEQYFGPGTRLTVT.

The V gene is TRBV7-8, the J gene TRBJ2-7; 14 positions agree with TRBD2. Trimming removed 1 base from V and 5 bases from J; junction bases left unmatched: 4. This CDR3 is 16 amino acids long. Germline V gene data show CDR1 as SGHVS and CDR2 as FQNEAQ. The CDR3: CASSLGPGLAGDEQYF. Written as DNA, the CDR3 is TGTGCCAGCAGCTTAGGACCGGGACTAGCGGGAGACGAGCAGTACTTC. The whole variable domain, filled in from reference TRBV7-8 and TRBJ2-7, reads GAGVSQSPRYKVAKRGQDVALRCDPISGHVSLFWYQQALGQGPEFLTYFQNEAQLDKSGLPSDRFFAERPEGSVSTLKIQRTQQEDSAVYLCASSLGPGLAGDEQYFGPGTRLTVT.